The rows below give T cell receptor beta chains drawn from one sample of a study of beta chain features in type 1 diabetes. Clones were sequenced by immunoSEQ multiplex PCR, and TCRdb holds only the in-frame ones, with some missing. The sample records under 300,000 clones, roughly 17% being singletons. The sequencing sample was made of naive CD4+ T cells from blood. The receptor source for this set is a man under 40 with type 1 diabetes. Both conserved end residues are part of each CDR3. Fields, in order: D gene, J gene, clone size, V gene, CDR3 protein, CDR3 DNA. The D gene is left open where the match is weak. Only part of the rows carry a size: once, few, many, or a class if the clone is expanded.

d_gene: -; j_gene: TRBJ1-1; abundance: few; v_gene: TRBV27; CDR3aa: CASYRAMNTEAFF; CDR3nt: TGTGCCAGCTACAGGGCGATGAACACTGAAGCTTTCTTT
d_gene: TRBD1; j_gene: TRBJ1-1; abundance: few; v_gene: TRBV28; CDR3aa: CASSFIRGLTEAFF; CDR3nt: TGTGCCAGCAGTTTCATCAGGGGGCTGACTGAAGCTTTCTTT
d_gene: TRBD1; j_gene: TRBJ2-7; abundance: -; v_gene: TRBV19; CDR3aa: CASSMDRGSSYEQYF; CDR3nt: TGTGCCAGTAGTATGGACAGGGGAAGCTCCTACGAGCAGTACTTC
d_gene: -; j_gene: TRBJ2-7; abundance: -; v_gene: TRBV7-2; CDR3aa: CASSLLASVLSYEQYF; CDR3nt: TGTGCCAGCAGCTTACTTGCGTCAGTCCTATCCTACGAGCAGTACTTC
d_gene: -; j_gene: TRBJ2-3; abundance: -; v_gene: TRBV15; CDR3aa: CATSRIDTQYF; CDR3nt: TGTGCCACCAGCAGAATAGATACGCAGTATTTT
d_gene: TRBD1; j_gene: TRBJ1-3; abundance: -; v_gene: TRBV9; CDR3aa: CASSVEGQGSGNTIYF; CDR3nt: TGTGCCAGCAGCGTAGAGGGACAGGGCTCCGGAAACACCATATATTTT
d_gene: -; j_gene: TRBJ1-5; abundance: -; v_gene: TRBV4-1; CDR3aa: CASSQTRDSNQPQHF; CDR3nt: TGCGCCAGCAGCCAAACGAGGGACAGCAATCAGCCCCAGCATTTT
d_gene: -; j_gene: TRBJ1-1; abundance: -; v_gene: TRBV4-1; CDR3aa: CASSQDRNRRATEAFF; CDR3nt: TGCGCCAGCAGCCAAGATCGTAACAGAAGGGCGACTGAAGCTTTCTTT
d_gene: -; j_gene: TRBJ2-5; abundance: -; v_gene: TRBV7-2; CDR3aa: CASSYYGKTQYF; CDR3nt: TGTGCCAGCAGCTACTACGGGAAGACCCAGTACTTC
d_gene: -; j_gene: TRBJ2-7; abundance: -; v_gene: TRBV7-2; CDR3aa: CASSPSSQGTYEQYF; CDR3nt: TGTGCCAGCAGCCCGTCGTCTCAGGGTACCTACGAGCAGTACTTC
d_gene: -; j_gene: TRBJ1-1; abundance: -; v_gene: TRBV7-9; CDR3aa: CASSTTGEAFF; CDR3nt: TGTGCCAGCAGCACGACAGGTGAAGCTTTCTTT
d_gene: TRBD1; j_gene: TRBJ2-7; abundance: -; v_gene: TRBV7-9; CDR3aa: CASSFTGGPYEQYF; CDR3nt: TGTGCCAGCAGTTTTACAGGGGGCCCGTACGAGCAGTACTTC
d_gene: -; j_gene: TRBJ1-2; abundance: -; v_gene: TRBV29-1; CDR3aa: CSVGSGGWIYGYTF; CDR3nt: TGCAGCGTGGGTTCAGGAGGGTGGATCTATGGCTACACCTTC
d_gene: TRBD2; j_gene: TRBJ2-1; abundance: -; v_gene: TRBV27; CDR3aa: CASTLLGLAENYNEQFF; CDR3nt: TGTGCCAGCACCCTGTTAGGACTAGCAGAAAATTACAATGAGCAGTTCTTC
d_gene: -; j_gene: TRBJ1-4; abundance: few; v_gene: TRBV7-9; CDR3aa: CASSSPGESTNEKLFF; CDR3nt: TGTGCCAGCAGCTCGCCAGGGGAATCAACTAATGAAAAACTGTTTTTT
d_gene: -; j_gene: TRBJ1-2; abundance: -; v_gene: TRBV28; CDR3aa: CASRINVRRNGYTF; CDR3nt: TGTGCCAGCAGAATAAATGTTAGGAGGAATGGCTACACCTTC
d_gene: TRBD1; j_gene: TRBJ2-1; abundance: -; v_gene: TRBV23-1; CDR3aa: CASSPPGQGGNEQFF; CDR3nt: TGCGCCAGCAGTCCTCCGGGACAGGGCGGCAATGAGCAGTTCTTC
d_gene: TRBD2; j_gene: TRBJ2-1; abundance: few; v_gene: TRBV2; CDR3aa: CAIKAGESHEQFF; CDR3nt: TGTGCCATCAAAGCGGGGGAGAGCCATGAGCAGTTCTTC
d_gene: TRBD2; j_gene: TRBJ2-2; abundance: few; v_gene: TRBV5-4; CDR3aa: CASSPSSGVNTGELFF; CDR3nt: TGTGCCAGCTCCCCATCTAGCGGGGTAAACACCGGGGAGCTGTTTTTT
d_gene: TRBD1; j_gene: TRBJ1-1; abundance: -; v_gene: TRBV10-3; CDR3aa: CASDRGMNTEAFF; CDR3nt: TGTGCCTCAGACAGGGGAATGAACACTGAAGCTTTCTTT
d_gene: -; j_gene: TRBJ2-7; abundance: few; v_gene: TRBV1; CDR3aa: CTSSQVALAVHEQYF; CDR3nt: TGCACCAGCAGCCAAGTGGCACTAGCGGTTCACGAGCAGTACTTC
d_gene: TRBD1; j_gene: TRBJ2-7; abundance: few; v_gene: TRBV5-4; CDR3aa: CARSPGDSTIYEQYF; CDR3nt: TGTGCCCGCAGCCCCGGGGACAGTACGATCTACGAGCAGTACTTC
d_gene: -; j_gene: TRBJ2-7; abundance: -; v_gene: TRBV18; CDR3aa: CASSRDYSQGYEQYF; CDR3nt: TGTGCCAGCTCACGAGACTACTCCCAGGGCTACGAGCAGTACTTC
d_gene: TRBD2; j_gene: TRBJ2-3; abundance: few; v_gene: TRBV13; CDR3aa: CASSLGGGGTDTQYF; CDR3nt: TGTGCCAGCAGCTTAGGCGGGGGGGGCACAGATACGCAGTATTTT
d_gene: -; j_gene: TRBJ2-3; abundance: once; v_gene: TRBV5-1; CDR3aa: CASRVGTTRTDTQYF; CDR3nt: TGCGCCAGCAGAGTAGGAACAACTCGCACAGATACGCAGTATTTT
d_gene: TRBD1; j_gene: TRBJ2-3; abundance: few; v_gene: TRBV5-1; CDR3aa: CASSLGTGGPDTQYF; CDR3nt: TGCGCCAGCAGCTTAGGGACAGGGGGGCCAGATACGCAGTATTTT
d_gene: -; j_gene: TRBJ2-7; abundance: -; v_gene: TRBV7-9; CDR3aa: CASSLRAGVNYEQYF; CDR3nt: TGTGCCAGCAGCTTACGGGCAGGGGTTAACTACGAGCAGTACTTC
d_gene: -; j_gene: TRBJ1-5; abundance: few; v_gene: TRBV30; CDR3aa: CAWSVRAEQPQHF; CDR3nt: TGTGCCTGGAGTGTACGGGCAGAGCAGCCCCAGCATTTT
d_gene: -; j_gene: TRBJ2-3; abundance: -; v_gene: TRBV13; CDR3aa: CASLARGPDTQYF; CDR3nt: TGTGCCAGCCTGGCTAGAGGTCCAGATACGCAGTATTTT
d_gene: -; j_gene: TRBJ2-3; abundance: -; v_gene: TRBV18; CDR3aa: CASSPRLGRLGTDTQYF; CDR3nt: TGTGCCAGCTCACCACGGTTGGGGAGATTAGGCACAGATACGCAGTATTTT
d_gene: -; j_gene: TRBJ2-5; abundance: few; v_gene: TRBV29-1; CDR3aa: CSVGVSPKWETQYF; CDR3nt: TGCAGCGTGGGGGTCTCTCCCAAGTGGGAGACCCAGTACTTC
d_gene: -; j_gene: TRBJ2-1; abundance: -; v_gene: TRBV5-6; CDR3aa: CASSLERRTVRNEQFF; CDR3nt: TGTGCCAGCAGCTTAGAAAGAAGGACAGTCCGCAATGAGCAGTTCTTC
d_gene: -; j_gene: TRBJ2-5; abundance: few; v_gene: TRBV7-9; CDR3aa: CASSSAGGDRTQYF; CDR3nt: TGTGCCAGCAGCAGCGCCGGGGGCGATCGTACCCAGTACTTC
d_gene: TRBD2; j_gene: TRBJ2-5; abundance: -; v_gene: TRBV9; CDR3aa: CASSARLAGETQYF; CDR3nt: TGTGCCAGCAGCGCTAGACTAGCTGGTGAGACCCAGTACTTC
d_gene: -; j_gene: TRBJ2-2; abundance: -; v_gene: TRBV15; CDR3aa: CATSRDGALGGELFF; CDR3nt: TGTGCCACCAGCAGAGATGGGGCTTTGGGCGGGGAGCTGTTTTTT
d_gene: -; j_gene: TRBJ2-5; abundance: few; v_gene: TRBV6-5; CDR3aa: CASSYDRSGETQYF; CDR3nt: TGTGCCAGCAGTTACGACAGGTCGGGAGAGACCCAGTACTTC
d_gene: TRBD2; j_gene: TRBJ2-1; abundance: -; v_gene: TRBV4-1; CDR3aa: CASSRGSSGRMNEQFF; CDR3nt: TGCGCCAGCAGCCGCGGTTCTAGCGGGAGAATGAATGAGCAGTTCTTC
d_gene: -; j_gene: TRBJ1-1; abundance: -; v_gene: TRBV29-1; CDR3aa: CSARTFWGEAFF; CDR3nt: TGCAGCGCCCGGACGTTTTGGGGTGAAGCTTTCTTT
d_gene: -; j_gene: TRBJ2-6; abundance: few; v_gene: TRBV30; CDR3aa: CAWSKGNSGANVLTF; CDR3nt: TGTGCCTGGAGCAAAGGGAACTCTGGGGCCAACGTCCTGACTTTC
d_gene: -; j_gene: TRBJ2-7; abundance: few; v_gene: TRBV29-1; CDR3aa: CSVEDEGDEQYF; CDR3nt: TGCAGCGTTGAAGATGAGGGGGACGAGCAGTACTTC
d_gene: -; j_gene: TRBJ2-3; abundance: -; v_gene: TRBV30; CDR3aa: CAWSVRRPDTQYF; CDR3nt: TGTGCCTGGAGTGTACGGCGACCAGATACGCAGTATTTT
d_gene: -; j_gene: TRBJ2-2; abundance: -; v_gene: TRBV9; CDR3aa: CASGTVNTGELFF; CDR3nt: TGTGCCAGCGGAACAGTGAACACCGGGGAGCTGTTTTTT
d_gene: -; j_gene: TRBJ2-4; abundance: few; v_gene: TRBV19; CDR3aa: CASSRENIQYF; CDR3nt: TGTGCCAGTAGTAGAGAAAACATTCAGTACTTC
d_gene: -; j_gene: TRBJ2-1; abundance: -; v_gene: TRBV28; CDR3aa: CATFRRRDHNEQFF; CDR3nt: TGTGCCACCTTTAGGCGCCGGGACCACAATGAGCAGTTCTTC
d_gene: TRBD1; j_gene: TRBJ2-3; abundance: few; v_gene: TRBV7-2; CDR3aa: CASSLVTGLTDTQYF; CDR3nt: TGTGCCAGCAGCTTAGTGACAGGGCTGACAGATACGCAGTATTTT
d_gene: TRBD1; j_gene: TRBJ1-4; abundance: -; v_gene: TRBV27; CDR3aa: CSSSTGQSVVATNEKLFF; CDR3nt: TGTTCCAGCAGCACGGGACAGAGCGTAGTTGCAACTAATGAAAAACTGTTTTTT
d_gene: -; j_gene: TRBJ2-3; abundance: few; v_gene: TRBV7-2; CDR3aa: CASSLQRSTDTQYF; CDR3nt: TGTGCCAGCAGCTTACAGCGGAGCACAGATACGCAGTATTTT
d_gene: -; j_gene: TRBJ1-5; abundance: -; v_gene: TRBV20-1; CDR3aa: CSAGWDQPQHF; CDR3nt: TGCAGTGCCGGATGGGATCAGCCCCAGCATTTT
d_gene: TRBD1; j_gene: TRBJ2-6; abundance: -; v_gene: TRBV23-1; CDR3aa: CASSQARVRGNGANVLTF; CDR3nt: TGCGCCAGCAGTCAGGCTCGAGTCAGGGGGAACGGGGCCAACGTCCTGACTTTC
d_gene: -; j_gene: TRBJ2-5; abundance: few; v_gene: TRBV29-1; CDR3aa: CSLGGQLQETQYF; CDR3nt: TGCAGCCTCGGAGGGCAGCTTCAAGAGACCCAGTACTTC
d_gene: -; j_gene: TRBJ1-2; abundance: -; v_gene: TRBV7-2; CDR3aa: CASGGQNRYGYTF; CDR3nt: TGTGCCAGCGGAGGCCAGAATCGCTATGGCTACACCTTC
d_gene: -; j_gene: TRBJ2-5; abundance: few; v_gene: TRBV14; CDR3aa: CASSQVNRETQYF; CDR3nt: TGTGCCAGCAGCCAAGTGAACCGGGAGACCCAGTACTTC
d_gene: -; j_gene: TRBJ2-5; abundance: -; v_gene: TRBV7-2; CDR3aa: CASIPRRVETQYF; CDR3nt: TGTGCCAGCATCCCACGCCGCGTAGAGACCCAGTACTTC
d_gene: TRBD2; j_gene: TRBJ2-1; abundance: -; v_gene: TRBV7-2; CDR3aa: CASSLASTSGRVNEQFF; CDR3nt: TGTGCCAGCAGCTTAGCCAGTACTAGCGGGAGGGTGAATGAGCAGTTCTTC
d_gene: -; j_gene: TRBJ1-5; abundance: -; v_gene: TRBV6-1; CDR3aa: CASSEAPNGGNQPQHF; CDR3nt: TGTGCCAGCAGTGAAGCGCCAAATGGGGGCAATCAGCCCCAGCATTTT